This T cell receptor beta chain was observed in a study of PD-L1 blockade in urothelial cancer. Study overall: About 90% of the roughly 29 patients were men who had bladder-origin urothelial cancer. Study patients had been treated with 0 to 3 previous chemotherapy regimens. Blood gave a median approximately 140,000 T cells.

The data were produced by immunoSEQ multiplex PCR, yet TCRdb's version contains in-frame clones alone and is incomplete. This repertoire shows more than 35,000 clones, more than 80% found once; its top ten account for around 7.7%. A single count supports this clone. V shed 10 bases and J shed 9 bases, with 22 bases lying between them. This CDR3 region has 14 residues. Per the germline V gene, CDR1 is ENHRY and CDR2 is SYGVKD. Sequenced here: PBMCs, sampled around atezolizumab (anti-PD-L1) treatment. The TCR was taken from a man in his sixties or seventies with urothelial cancer. The chain has TRBV10-3 and TRBJ2-1; a possible D gene is TRBD2 (7 bases). The CDR3 DNA reads TGTGCCACAGAGGGGGGGGCCGCAGTAAGTGAGCAGTTCTTC. It codes for CATEGGAAVSEQFF.